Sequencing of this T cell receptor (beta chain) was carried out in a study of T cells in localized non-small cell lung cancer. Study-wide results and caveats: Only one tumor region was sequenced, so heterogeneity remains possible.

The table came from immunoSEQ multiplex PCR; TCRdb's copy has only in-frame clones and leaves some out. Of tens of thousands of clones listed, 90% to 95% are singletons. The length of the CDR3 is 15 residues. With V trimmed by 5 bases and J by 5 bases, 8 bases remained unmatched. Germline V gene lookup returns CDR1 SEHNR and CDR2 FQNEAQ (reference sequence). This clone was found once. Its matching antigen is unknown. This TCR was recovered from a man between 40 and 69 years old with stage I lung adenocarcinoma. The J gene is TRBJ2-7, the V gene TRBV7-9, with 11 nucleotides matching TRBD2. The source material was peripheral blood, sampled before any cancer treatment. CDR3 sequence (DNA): TGTGCCAGCAGCCATAGCGGGAGGGCCGGCAACGAGCAGTACTTC. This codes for CASSHSGRAGNEQYF.